The present entry profiles one TCR beta chain with its context. Its target is unknown. CDR1 and CDR2 (germline): MNHEY, SVGAGI. CDR3 length equals 14 residues. Trimming shortened V by 4 bases and J by 7 bases, and 16 bases separated the two germline ends. The data were taken from a study of shared clonotypes between healthy human individuals. Study outcomes and limitations: The small donor group covered limited genetic and exposure diversity. Lower generation probabilities were found for non-shared clonotypes than for those shared by all four donors.

Sequenced by immunoSEQ multiplex PCR; TCRdb stores in-frame clones only, minus some. There are roughly 2,300,000 clones in the sample; less than 95% occur only once, and about 0.36% lies in the top ten. Sequenced input: naive CD4+ T cells from PBMCs. Subset: CD45RA+ positively selected. The source is a man between 18 and 29 years old in good health. Some clones in this sample may be carry-over from other donors' samples. V is TRBV6-5 and J is TRBJ1-1, with D possibly matching TRBD1 (5 bases). The CDR3 DNA follows: TGTGCCAGCAGTTGGAGGGACGGGACTTTTGAAGCTTTCTTT. Its translation: CASSWRDGTFEAFF.